The 9 T cell receptor beta chains given below trace back to one sample, sequenced in a study of T cells after yellow fever vaccination. Each CDR3 protein is one row after TCRdb ran MiXCR on the 5' RACE reads. The sample yields a few hundred thousand distinct CDR3 sequences, approximately 21% seen once. The material sequenced was PBMCs, taken 15 days after the yellow fever booster vaccination. The receptors derive from a man younger than 45 who received the YFV17D yellow fever vaccine.

This clonotype was seen a few times. V is TRBV5-5 and J is TRBJ2-5; 12 nucleotides align to TRBD2. The CDR3 extends over 14 amino acids. After removal of 6 bases from V and 4 bases from J, the junction contained 4 bases not matched to a gene. CDR1 SGHKS and CDR2 YYEKEE come from the germline V gene (reference sequence). CDR3 sequence reads: CASNRLAGVETQYF. The CDR3 DNA follows: TGTGCCAGCAACAGACTAGCGGGAGTAGAGACCCAGTACTTC.

There are a few counts of this clonotype. V gene TRBV7-9 combines with J gene TRBJ2-1, with 12 bases that match TRBD2. CDR3 size: 15 residues. CDR1 is SEHNR, CDR2 FQNEAQ, per germline (reference sequence). Losses at the gene ends were 5 bases for V and 9 bases for J; bases not matched to a gene: 8. CDR3 sequence reads: CASSPTSGSVSEQFF. CDR3 in DNA: TGTGCCAGCAGCCCGACTAGCGGGAGTGTGAGTGAGCAGTTCTTC.

V usage is TRBV6-7 and J usage is TRBJ2-3, with TRBD1 matching over 9 bases. TRBV6-7 is treated as an ORF (open reading frame) with a function not yet certain. The CDR3 covers 18 residues. The V segment lost 0 bases and the J segment 0 bases; nucleotides outside the gene matches: 7. The CDR3 here is CASSYSPGQGPSTDTQYF. The CDR3 DNA sequence: TGTGCCAGCAGTTACTCCCCGGGACAGGGACCAAGCACAGATACGCAGTATTTT.

This clonotype was observed a few times. The V call is TRBV6-2 or TRBV6-3, the J call TRBJ2-4; 9 bases map to TRBD1. Germline assignment: CDR1 MNHEY and CDR2 SVGEGT. V was clipped by 0 bases and J by 0 bases; unmatched bases: 15. This CDR3 has 21 amino acids. CDR3 bases: TGTGCCAGCAGTTACTCCGTTTTGGGACAGGGAAAAAATCTAGCCAAAAACATTCAGTACTTC. It codes for CASSYSVLGQGKNLAKNIQYF.

This clonotype occurred a few times. The chain recombines TRBV4-1 with TRBJ2-5, with D perhaps matching TRBD1 (7 bases). The CDR3 length is 15 residues. Germline values: CDR1 MGHRA, CDR2 YSYEKL. Trimming shortened V by 0 bases and J by 4 bases, and 12 bases separated the two germline ends. The CDR3 DNA reads as TGCGCCAGCAGCCAAGAGACAGGGCGGGGAGAGACCCAGTACTTC. It specifies CASSQETGRGETQYF.

This clonotype was picked up a small number of times. This rearrangement joins TRBV6-2 or TRBV6-3 to TRBJ2-5; D gene uncertain. Germline V gene data show CDR1 as MNHEY and CDR2 as SVGEGT. The CDR3 length is 14 residues. V was trimmed by 4 bases and J by 5 bases, leaving 14 bases between them. Here the CDR3 reads CASSFVGYYETQYF. The DNA for the CDR3 is TGTGCCAGCAGTTTCGTAGGCTACTATGAGACCCAGTACTTC.

The chain carries TRBV7-2 and TRBJ2-2; D remains ambiguous. The CDR3 has 15 amino acids. V gave up 6 bases and J gave up 5 bases, with 16 bases separating them. From germline, CDR1 is SGHTA and CDR2 FQGNSA. CDR3 protein: CASSLNLEWTGELFF. DNA of the CDR3: TGTGCCAGCAGTTTGAATCTCGAATGGACCGGGGAGCTGTTTTTT.

V and J are TRBV6-1 and TRBJ2-6; D uncertain. Germline CDR1 MNHNS, CDR2 SASEGT. This CDR3 is built from 17 residues. Trimming cost V 7 bases and J 0 bases, with 16 bases left between them. Here the CDR3 reads CASTVGGSPSGANVLTF. The CDR3 DNA reads as TGTGCCAGCACGGTAGGCGGCAGCCCCTCTGGGGCCAACGTCCTGACTTTC.

In this sample, this clonotype turned up many times. The chain employs TRBV15 and TRBJ2-7; D is unresolved. This CDR3 is built from 13 residues. V lost 0 bases and J 3 bases, leaving 6 bases between the germline ends. Per germline, CDR1 LNHNV and CDR2 YYDKDF (reference sequence). The CDR3 here is CATSRDPVYEQYF. Here the CDR3 DNA reads TGTGCCACCAGCAGAGATCCGGTCTACGAGCAGTACTTC.